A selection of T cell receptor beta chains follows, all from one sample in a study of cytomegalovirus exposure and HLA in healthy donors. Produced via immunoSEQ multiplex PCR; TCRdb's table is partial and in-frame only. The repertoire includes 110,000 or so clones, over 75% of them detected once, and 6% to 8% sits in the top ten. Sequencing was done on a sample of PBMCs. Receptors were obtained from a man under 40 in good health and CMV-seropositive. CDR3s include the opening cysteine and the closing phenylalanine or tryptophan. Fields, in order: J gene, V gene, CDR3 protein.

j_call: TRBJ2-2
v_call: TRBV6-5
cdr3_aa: CASSYFTGHNTGELFF

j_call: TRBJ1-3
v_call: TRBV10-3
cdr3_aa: CAIRNSGDTIYF

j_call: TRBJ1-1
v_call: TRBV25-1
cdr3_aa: CASSAGHTEAFF

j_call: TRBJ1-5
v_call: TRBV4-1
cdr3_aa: CASSQVVTGGINQPQHF

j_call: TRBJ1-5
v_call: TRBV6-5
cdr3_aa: CASRSTSRVRQPQHF

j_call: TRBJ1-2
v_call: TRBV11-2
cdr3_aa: CASSSGQSYGYTF

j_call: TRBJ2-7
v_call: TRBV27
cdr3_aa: CASSGTSGLSSYEQYF

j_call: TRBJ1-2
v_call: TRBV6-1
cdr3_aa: CASSERTGTYGYTF

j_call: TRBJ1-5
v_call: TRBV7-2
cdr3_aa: CASSLDSFQPQHF

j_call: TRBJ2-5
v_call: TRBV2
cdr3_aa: CASPSGDKETQYF

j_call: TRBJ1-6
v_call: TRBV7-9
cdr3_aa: CASSLPGSPLHF

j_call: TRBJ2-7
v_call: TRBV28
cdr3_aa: CASLEGTNSIYEQYF

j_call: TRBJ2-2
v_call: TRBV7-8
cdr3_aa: CASSLARRTGELFF

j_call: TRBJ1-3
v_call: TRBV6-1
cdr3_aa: CASSPRQNTIYF

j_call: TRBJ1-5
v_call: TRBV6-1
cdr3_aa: CASSEGQGAWGQPQHF